This T cell receptor beta chain appears in the sequencing data of a study of shared clonotypes between healthy human individuals. Profiling relied on immunoSEQ multiplex PCR, and the TCRdb table lists in-frame clones only, not all of them. The sample holds over a million clones, less than 99% seen once. Germline V gives CDR1 SNHLY, CDR2 FYNNEI. With 0 bases clipped from V and 5 bases from J, the junction kept 6 bases outside the gene matches. CDR3 length: 15 residues. The clonotype originates from a man aged 25 to 45 in good health. The V gene is TRBV2, the J gene TRBJ2-5; TRBD1 matches 7 bases. The sequenced sample was naive CD4+ T cells sorted from blood. Subset here: CD45RA+ positively selected. The CDR3 sequence: CASSEAPRGQETQYF. In DNA form, the CDR3 reads TGTGCCAGCAGTGAAGCGCCAAGGGGGCAGGAGACCCAGTACTTC.